These 14 T cell receptor beta chains originate from one sample sequenced in a study of blood T cells in healthy people across ages. Primed by a sample-barcoded 5' primer and a J-beta primer mix, a second PCR proceeded for about 6 to 11 cycles. TCRdb independently ran MiXCR on the 5' RACE reads; one entry per CDR3 protein. The sample holds over 600,000 distinct CDR3 sequences, around two fifths seen once. Sequenced sample: blood. These receptors were taken from a man older than 75 in good health.

This clonotype was found once. The chain has TRBV5-1 and TRBJ2-5; 12 bases match TRBD1. V lost 5 bases and J lost 2; bases outside the gene matches: 10. CDR3 length equals 17 residues. CDR1 is SGHRS, CDR2 YFSETQ, per germline. DNA of the CDR3: TGCGCCAGCAGGGGGACAGGGGGCGGGAGAACGCAAGAGACCCAGTACTTC. This codes for CASRGTGGGRTQETQYF. The variable domain in full, completed from reference TRBV5-1 and TRBJ2-5, reads KAGVTQTPRYLIKTRGQQVTLSCSPISGHRSVSWYQQTPGQGLQFLFEYFSETQRNKGNFPGRFSGRQFSNSRSEMNVSTLELGDSALYLCASRGTGGGRTQETQYFGPGTRLLVL.

The chain combines TRBV20-1 with TRBJ1-2; 11 bases are shared with TRBD1. With V trimmed by 3 bases and J by 3 bases, 6 bases remained unmatched. The V gene's germline CDR1 is DFQATT and CDR2 SNEGSKA (reference sequence). There are 15 residues in the CDR3. The CDR3 nucleotides are TGCAGTGCTAGGGGCCGGGGACAGGGGGACTATGGCTACACCTTC. This sequence encodes CSARGRGQGDYGYTF.

The V and J genes are TRBV6-2 or TRBV6-3 and TRBJ2-5; 7 bases fit TRBD1. V dropped 5 bases and J dropped 3; count of bases not matched to a gene: 6. The CDR3 totals 14 residues. Germline V gene sequence: CDR1 MNHEY, CDR2 SVGEGT. The DNA of the CDR3 is TGTGCCAGCAGTACCCGGACAGGTGAAGAGACCCAGTACTTC. This sequence encodes CASSTRTGEETQYF.

This clonotype has a handful of counts. The genes are TRBV29-1 and TRBJ2-7; 10 nucleotides agree with TRBD2. The CDR3 sequence is 13 residues long. J was trimmed by 6 bases and V by 7 bases; bases with no gene match: 9. Per germline, CDR1 SQVTM and CDR2 ANQGSEA. CDR3 residues: CSGSAGGPGEQYF. The DNA for the CDR3 is TGCAGCGGTTCAGCGGGGGGGCCTGGCGAGCAGTACTTC.

There are many counts of this clonotype. The chain is built from TRBV7-2 and TRBJ2-5; TRBD2 matches at 7 bases. The CDR3 extends over 14 amino acids. Germline CDR1 and CDR2: SGHTA and FQGNSA. Trimming cost V 6 bases and J 5 bases; bases outside gene matches: 9. This CDR3 reads CASREAGRAETQYF. DNA for the CDR3: TGTGCCAGCAGGGAGGCAGGGAGGGCGGAGACCCAGTACTTC.

The chain is built from TRBV2 and TRBJ2-3; D is undetermined. CDR3 length: 13 amino acids. V lost 4 bases, J lost 2 bases, and 7 bases lay in between. The germline V gene encodes CDR1 SNHLY and CDR2 FYNNEI. CDR3 sequence reads: CASSAVPTDTQYF. CDR3 nucleotide sequence: TGTGCCAGCAGTGCGGTACCCACAGATACGCAGTATTTT.

This chain links TRBV29-1 with TRBJ2-7; D might be TRBD2 (6 bases). The CDR3 covers 14 residues. From germline, CDR1 is SQVTM and CDR2 ANQGSEA. Trimming removed 6 bases at V and 1 base at J, with 16 bases between. CDR3 bases: TGCAGCGTCAACGAGGCGGGAAGGTCCTACGAGCAGTACTTC. It codes for CSVNEAGRSYEQYF.

CDR3 in DNA: TGTGCCAGCTCTACAACTAGCGGGAATTACAATGAGCAGTACTTC. It codes for CASSTTSGNYNEQYF. This chain links TRBV7-2 with TRBJ2-7; 10 bases are a match to TRBD2. This CDR3 has 15 amino acids. Germline trimming cut 8 bases from V and 7 bases from J; bases unmatched to any gene: 14. CDR1 and CDR2 from the germline V gene are SGHTA and FQGNSA. Variable domain in full (rest from reference TRBV7-2 and TRBJ2-7): GAGVSQSPSNKVTEKGKDVELRCDPISGHTALYWYRQSLGQGLEFLIYFQGNSAPDKSGLPSDRFSAERTGGSVSTLTIQRTQQEDSAVYLCASSTTSGNYNEQYFGPGTRLTVT.

The chain is built from TRBV5-1 and TRBJ2-3, with D possibly TRBD2 on 5 matching bases. CDR3 length: 17 amino acids. The V gene's germline CDR1 is SGHRS and CDR2 YFSETQ. With 4 bases removed from V and 2 bases from J, the gap between germline ends came to 20 bases. DNA for the CDR3: TGCGCCAGCAGCCCACTCCGGATAGGGCTAGCCACAGATACGCAGTATTTT. Translating it yields CASSPLRIGLATDTQYF. The full variable domain, its missing parts supplied by reference TRBV5-1 and TRBJ2-3, is KAGVTQTPRYLIKTRGQQVTLSCSPISGHRSVSWYQQTPGQGLQFLFEYFSETQRNKGNFPGRFSGRQFSNSRSEMNVSTLELGDSALYLCASSPLRIGLATDTQYFGPGTRLTVL.

The chain carries TRBV9 and TRBJ2-5; TRBD2 is a possible D gene (6 bases). Germline CDR1 SGDLS, CDR2 YYNGEE. The CDR3 spans 15 residues. V lost 3 bases, J lost 11 bases, and 23 bases lay in between. CDR3 sequence (DNA): TGTGCCAGCAGCGGAACTAGCAGCGTGGTCAATGAGCAGTACTTC. Translated, it gives CASSGTSSVVNEQYF.

This clonotype has more than one count but fewer than ten. The chain recombines TRBV30 with TRBJ1-2; D is ambiguous. Germline loops: CDR1 GTSNPN, CDR2 SVGIG (reference sequence). V lost 1 base and J 8 bases, leaving 8 bases between the germline ends. The length of the CDR3 is 11 residues. The CDR3 region is CAWSGNGGYTF. DNA of the CDR3: TGTGCCTGGAGTGGTAACGGGGGCTACACCTTC.

This clonotype was seen more than once but under ten times. V gene TRBV2 combines with J gene TRBJ2-5; 12 nucleotides line up with TRBD2. CDR1 SNHLY and CDR2 FYNNEI come from the germline V gene. The CDR3 extends over 18 amino acids. Trimming took 8 bases from V and 5 from J; bases not matched to a gene: 18. Here the CDR3 reads CASRKGGLAGAPGETQYF. DNA for the CDR3: TGTGCCAGCCGAAAAGGGGGACTAGCGGGCGCCCCTGGGGAGACCCAGTACTTC.

This chain connects TRBV29-1 to TRBJ2-2, with 7 bases aligning to TRBD1. This CDR3 is 14 amino acids long. The V and J ends lost 4 bases and 4 bases, in that order; junction bases with no gene match: 6. Germline V gene sequence: CDR1 SQVTM, CDR2 ANQGSEA. The chain's CDR3 is CSVALTGSTGELFF. CDR3 DNA sequence: TGCAGCGTTGCCCTGACAGGGAGCACCGGGGAGCTGTTTTTT.

This clonotype occurred a few times. Possible read error: a much larger clone is one base away. The rearrangement joins TRBV4-1 to TRBJ2-7; D might be TRBD1 (5 bases). The CDR3 contains 13 residues. Germline V gene sequence: CDR1 MGHRA, CDR2 YSYEKL. The CDR3 loop is CANSQGETYEQYF. As DNA, the CDR3 is TGCGCCAACAGCCAAGGGGAAACCTACGAGCAGTACTTC.